This T cell receptor (beta chain) was captured in a study of somatic mutations in cytotoxic T cells in rheumatoid arthritis. Overall study context: Among the T-cell populations stained with V beta antibodies, some were separated by flow sorting at nearly 100% purity, including V beta1+ cells whose TCRB was sequenced.

Regarding this clone: What it recognizes is unknown.

Flow cytometry was used to check the purity of CD4+ and CD8+ cells, which had been isolated by positive magnetic bead selection. The germline V and J ends were trimmed by 5 bases and 1 base, with 15 bases remaining between them. The CDR3 is 16 residues long. The germline gives CDR1 KGHSH, CDR2 LQKENI. Clones were read by immunoSEQ multiplex PCR, and TCRdb kept only the in-frame ones, dropping some. The table has about 11,000 clones, roughly 80% seen once. General study results and limits: The top CD8+ clone topped 20% of CD8+ cells in about an eighth of the roughly 65 patients. Healthy controls showed no age-related rise in CD8+ clonality, whereas rheumatoid arthritis patients did.

The sample consisted of CD8+ T cells sorted from blood. V gene TRBV18 combines with J gene TRBJ2-1; D is unclear. This TCR derives from a woman aged 40 to 55 in good health. Here the CDR3 DNA reads TGTGCCAGCTCAGCGAACCCTGGCGGTTCCTACAATGAGCAGTTCTTC. It specifies CASSANPGGSYNEQFF.